This record looks at one T cell receptor (beta chain) sequence and its context. Its antigen is not known. V dropped 6 bases and J dropped 0 bases, with 12 bases sitting between them. This CDR3 region has 16 residues. Germline V lookup: CDR1 LNHDA, CDR2 SQIVND (reference sequence). The data were taken from a study of OX40 agonist ivuxolimab in advanced cancers. Study summary: Every 2 weeks, patients received ivuxolimab intravenously, dosed at 0.01 to 10 mg/kg. Among those enrolled, mean age was about 60 years (range roughly 20 to 79) and 75% to 85% were male. Study outcomes and limitations: Clonal expansion was seen in CD4+ and CD8+ blood T cells by week 6 at 0.1 to 3.0 mg/kg.

Sequencing was performed with immunoSEQ multiplex PCR; in TCRdb, only in-frame clones are kept and a portion is missing. The sample lists fewer than 100,000 clones; more than 80% were seen once. Autoimmune disease history or systemic immunosuppression barred patients. The sequencing here drew on CD4+ or CD8+ T cells sorted from blood, taken in a trial of the OX40 agonist ivuxolimab. The V and J genes are TRBV19 and TRBJ2-6, with D uncertain. This TCR was sampled from an adult with an advanced solid tumor such as melanoma, head and neck, liver or kidney cancer. CDR3 residues: CASSTGRSSGANVLTF. DNA of the CDR3: TGTGCCAGTAGCACTGGACGGAGCTCTGGGGCCAACGTCCTGACTTTC.